This T cell receptor (beta chain) emerged from a study of blood T cell repertoires in COVID-19. Under the authors' procedure: Amplified reference gene primers provided the basis for estimating nucleated cell counts. Measured with immunoSEQ multiplex PCR; TCRdb has only the in-frame clones, and not every one. D and trimming come from the DNA, and the V and J calls and clone size come from that table. The profile shows over 150,000 clones, around 81% of them singletons. Germline V gene sequence: CDR1 SGHTA, CDR2 FQGNSA. The ends lost 1 base at V and 4 bases at J; junction bases unmatched: 7. CDR3 length: 16 residues. The study counted Cohort 3 donors as recovered given two negative PCRs, clearance, or symptom resolution.

The TCR originated in a man aged 35-49 years who had recovered from COVID-19. The material sequenced was PBMCs or T cells enriched from blood (not recorded which). The chain links TRBV7-2 to TRBJ1-5, with 7 bases fitting TRBD1. Here the CDR3 reads CASSLGTGVLNQPQHF. CDR3 coding DNA: TGTGCCAGCAGCTTAGGAACAGGGGTCTTGAATCAGCCCCAGCATTTT.